This T cell receptor (beta chain) emerged from a study of T cells in Graves' hyperthyroidism and ophthalmopathy. About the research overall: Blood was drawn when the patient was first diagnosed and still untreated.

Overall study findings and caveats: Model output signaled ophthalmopathy a median approximately 6 months ahead of onset.

The germline V gene encodes CDR1 MDHEN and CDR2 SYDVKM. CDR3 length equals 14 residues. As regards this clonotype: The antigen is undetermined. A read error may explain this, as a much larger clone is one base away.

Patients having uncontrolled infection, another autoimmune disease, pregnancy or lactation were not included. Every diagnosis used clinical symptoms, serum thyroxine and TRAb, thyroid ultrasound and orbital computed tomography. TCR beta CDR3 regions were amplified from RNA. The HTBI primer set was used in a first-round RT-PCR of the TCR CDR3. TCRdb called the multiplex PCR reads again in MiXCR, with one record for every CDR3 protein. Among fewer than 800,000 distinct CDR3 sequences listed, less than 20% were seen once. This sequence was found in a man younger than 35 with Graves' hyperthyroidism. The chain uses TRBV28 and TRBJ2-5; 7 nucleotides align to TRBD1. The sequenced material came from blood. The CDR3: CAGSTTGEGETQYF. The CDR3 bases are TGTGCCGGCAGTACTACAGGGGAAGGGGAGACCCAGTACTTC.